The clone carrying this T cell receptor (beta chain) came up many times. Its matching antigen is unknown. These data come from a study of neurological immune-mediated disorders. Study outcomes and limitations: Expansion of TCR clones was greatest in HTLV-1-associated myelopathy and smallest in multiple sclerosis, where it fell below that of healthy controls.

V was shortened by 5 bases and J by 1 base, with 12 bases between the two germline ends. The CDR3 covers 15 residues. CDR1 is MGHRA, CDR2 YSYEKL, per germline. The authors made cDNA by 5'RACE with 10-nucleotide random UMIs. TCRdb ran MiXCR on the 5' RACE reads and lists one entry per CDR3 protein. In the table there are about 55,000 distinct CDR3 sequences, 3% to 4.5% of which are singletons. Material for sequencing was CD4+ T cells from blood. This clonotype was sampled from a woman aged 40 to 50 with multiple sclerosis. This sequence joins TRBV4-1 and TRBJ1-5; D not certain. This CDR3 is CASSLDRRSNQPQHF. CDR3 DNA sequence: TGCGCCAGCAGCTTGGACCGGAGGAGCAATCAGCCCCAGCATTTT.